This T cell receptor (beta chain) was documented in a study of T cells of healthy individuals. The germline V gene has CDR1 MNHNS and CDR2 SASEGT. This CDR3 has 14 amino acids. The V segment lost 3 bases and the J segment 5 bases; nucleotides outside the gene matches: 2. TCRdb independently ran MiXCR on the 5' RACE reads; one entry per CDR3 protein. This sample carries 90,000 to 100,000 distinct CDR3 sequences, under 20% of them seen once, and the ten largest clones take over 5%. The receptor was isolated from a human donor in good health. The V and J genes are TRBV6-1 and TRBJ2-3; 10 nucleotides match TRBD2. The CDR3 DNA reads as TGTGCCAGCAGTGAGATAGCGGGGGGAGATACGCAGTATTTT. This sequence encodes CASSEIAGGDTQYF.